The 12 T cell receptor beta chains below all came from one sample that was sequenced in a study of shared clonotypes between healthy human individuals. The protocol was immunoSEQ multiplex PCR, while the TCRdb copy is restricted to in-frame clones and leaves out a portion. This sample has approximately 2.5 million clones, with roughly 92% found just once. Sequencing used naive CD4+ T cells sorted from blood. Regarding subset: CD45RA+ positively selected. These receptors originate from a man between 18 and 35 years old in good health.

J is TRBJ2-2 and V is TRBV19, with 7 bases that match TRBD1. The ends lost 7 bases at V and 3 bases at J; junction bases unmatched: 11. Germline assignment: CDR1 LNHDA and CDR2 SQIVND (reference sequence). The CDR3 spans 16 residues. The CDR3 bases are TGTGCCAGTACTCCCCGTTGGGACAGAGACACCGGGGAGCTGTTTTTT. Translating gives CASTPRWDRDTGELFF.

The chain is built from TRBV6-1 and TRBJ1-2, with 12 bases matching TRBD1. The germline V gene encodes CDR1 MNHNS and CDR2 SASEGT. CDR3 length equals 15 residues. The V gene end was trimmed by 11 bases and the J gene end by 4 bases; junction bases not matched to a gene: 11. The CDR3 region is CAGRPGQGAGYGYTF. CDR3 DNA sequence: TGTGCCGGTCGACCGGGACAGGGGGCCGGCTATGGCTACACCTTC.

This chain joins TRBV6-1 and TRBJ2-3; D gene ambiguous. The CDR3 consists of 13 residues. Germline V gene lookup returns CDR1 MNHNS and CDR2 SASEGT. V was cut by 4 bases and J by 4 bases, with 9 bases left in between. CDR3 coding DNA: TGTGCCAGCAGTGCCGGTCCGGCAGATACGCAGTATTTT. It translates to CASSAGPADTQYF.

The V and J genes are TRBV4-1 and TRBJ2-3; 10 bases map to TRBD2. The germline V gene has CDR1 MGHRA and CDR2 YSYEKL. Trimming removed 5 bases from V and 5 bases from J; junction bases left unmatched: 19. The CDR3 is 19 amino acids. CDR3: CASSATGAWASGGVDTQYF. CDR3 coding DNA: TGCGCCAGCAGCGCTACAGGGGCCTGGGCTAGCGGGGGTGTAGATACGCAGTATTTT.

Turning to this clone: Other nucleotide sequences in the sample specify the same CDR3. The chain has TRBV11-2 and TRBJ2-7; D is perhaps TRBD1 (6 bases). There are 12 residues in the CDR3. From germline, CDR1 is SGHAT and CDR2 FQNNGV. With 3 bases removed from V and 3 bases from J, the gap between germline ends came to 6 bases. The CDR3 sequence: CASSLTGYEQYF. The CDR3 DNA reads TGTGCCAGCAGCTTGACAGGCTACGAGCAGTACTTC.

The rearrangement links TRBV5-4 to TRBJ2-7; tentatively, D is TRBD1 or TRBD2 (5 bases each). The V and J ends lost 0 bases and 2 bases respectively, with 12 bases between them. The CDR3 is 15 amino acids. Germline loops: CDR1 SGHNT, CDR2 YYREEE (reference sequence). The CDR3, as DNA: TGTGCCAGCAGCTTGGATGCTTTGGGGGCCTACGAGCAGTACTTC. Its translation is CASSLDALGAYEQYF.

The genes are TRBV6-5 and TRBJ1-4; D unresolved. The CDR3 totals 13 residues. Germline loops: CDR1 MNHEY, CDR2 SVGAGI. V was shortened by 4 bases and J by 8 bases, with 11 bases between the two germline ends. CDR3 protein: CASSSLVREKLFF. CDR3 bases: TGTGCCAGCAGTTCGTTGGTGCGGGAAAAACTGTTTTTT.

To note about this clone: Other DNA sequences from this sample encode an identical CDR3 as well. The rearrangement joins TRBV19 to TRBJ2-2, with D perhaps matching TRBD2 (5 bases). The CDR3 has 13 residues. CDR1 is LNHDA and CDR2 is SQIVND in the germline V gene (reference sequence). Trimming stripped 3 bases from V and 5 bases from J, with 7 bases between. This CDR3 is CASSIRGTGELFF. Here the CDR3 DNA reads TGTGCCAGTAGTATTCGGGGTACCGGGGAGCTGTTTTTT.

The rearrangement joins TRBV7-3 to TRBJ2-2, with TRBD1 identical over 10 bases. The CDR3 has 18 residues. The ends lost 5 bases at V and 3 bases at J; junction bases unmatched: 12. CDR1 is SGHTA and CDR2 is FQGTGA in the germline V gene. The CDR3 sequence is CASSPGDRGPRDTGELFF. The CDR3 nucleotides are TGTGCCAGCAGCCCGGGGGACAGGGGCCCCCGGGACACCGGGGAGCTGTTTTTT. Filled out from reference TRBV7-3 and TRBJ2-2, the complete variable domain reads GAGVSQTPSNKVTEKGKYVELRCDPISGHTALYWYRQSLGQGPEFLIYFQGTGAADDSGLPNDRFFAVRPEGSVSTLKIQRTERGDSAVYLCASSPGDRGPRDTGELFFGEGSRLTVL.

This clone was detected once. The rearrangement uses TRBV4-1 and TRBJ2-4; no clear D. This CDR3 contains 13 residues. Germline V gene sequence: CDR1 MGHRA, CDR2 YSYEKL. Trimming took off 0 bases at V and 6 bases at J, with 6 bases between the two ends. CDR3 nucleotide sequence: TGCGCCAGCAGCCAAGAAAGGAGAAACATTCAGTACTTC. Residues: CASSQERRNIQYF.

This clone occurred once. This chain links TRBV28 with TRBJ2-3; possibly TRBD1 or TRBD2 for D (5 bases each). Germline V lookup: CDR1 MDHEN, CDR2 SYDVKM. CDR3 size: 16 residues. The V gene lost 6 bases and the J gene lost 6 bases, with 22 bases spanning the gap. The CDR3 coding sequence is TGTGCCAGCAGCCCAATTCGGGACCCAGTGGGGGATACGCAGTATTTT. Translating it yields CASSPIRDPVGDTQYF.

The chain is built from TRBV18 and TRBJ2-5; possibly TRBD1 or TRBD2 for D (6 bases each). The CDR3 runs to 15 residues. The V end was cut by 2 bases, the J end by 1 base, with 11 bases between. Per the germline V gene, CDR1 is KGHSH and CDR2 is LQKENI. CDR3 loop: CASSPVWGAQETQYF. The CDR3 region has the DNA TGTGCCAGCTCACCAGTTTGGGGGGCCCAAGAGACCCAGTACTTC.